One sample yielded the 23 T cell receptor beta chains listed below, sequenced in a study of regulatory T cells in long-lasting Graves disease. Arm-PCR of CDR3 regions and iRepertoire HTBI primers were the basis on which TCR beta libraries were built. Each CDR3 protein is one row after TCRdb ran MiXCR on the multiplex PCR reads. The sample lists 300,000 to 500,000 distinct CDR3 sequences, 20% occurring once. Described time point: persistent/refractory GD, antithyroid drugs over 5 years with positive TRAb. The TCR library used RNA extracted from PBMCs. The sequenced sample was peripheral blood mononuclear cells (PBMCs), obtained when the disease was refractory, from a patient treated with antithyroid drugs. These receptors were taken from a female donor with Graves disease.

The chain recombines TRBV7-2 with TRBJ1-6; D might be TRBD1 (5 bases). This CDR3 has 16 residues. The V and J ends lost 5 bases and 10 bases respectively, with 21 bases between them. Germline V gene data show CDR1 as SGHTA and CDR2 as FQGNSA. CDR3 loop: CASSLLGRSIGSPLHF. In DNA, the CDR3 is TGTGCCAGCAGCCTCCTGGGACGGTCTATTGGGTCACCCCTCCACTTT.

This clonotype was observed a few times. V is TRBV12-3 or TRBV12-4 and J is TRBJ2-3; no firm D call. The length of the CDR3 is 15 residues. V was pared by 6 bases and J by 8 bases, with 21 bases between. The CDR3 here is CASSTLKTLPITQYF. CDR3 coding DNA: TGTGCCAGCAGCACACTAAAAACTTTACCCATTACGCAGTATTTT.

This clonotype showed up just once. V is TRBV14 and J is TRBJ2-7; a possible D gene is TRBD2 (6 bases). There are 15 residues in the CDR3. With 8 bases removed from V and 3 bases from J, the gap between germline ends came to 20 bases. CDR1 and CDR2 (germline): SGHDN, FVKESK. CDR3 nucleotide sequence: TGTGCCAGCTCACCACTAGCTGGACTCTACTACGAGCAGTACTTC. Protein sequence: CASSPLAGLYYEQYF. The complete variable domain, with remaining parts taken from reference TRBV14 and TRBJ2-7, reads EAGVTQFPSHSVIEKGQTVTLRCDPISGHDNLYWYRRVMGKEIKFLLHFVKESKQDESGMPNNRFLAERTGGTYSTLKVQPAELEDSGVYFCASSPLAGLYYEQYFGPGTRLTVT.

This clonotype was counted at least ten times. The chain is built from TRBV6-1 and TRBJ2-7; D may match TRBD1 or TRBD2 (5 bases each). CDR3 length equals 15 residues. V was pared by 5 bases and J by 5 bases, with 19 bases between. CDR1 is MNHNS, CDR2 SASEGT, per germline. This CDR3 reads CASSMPGPRRNEQYF. CDR3 DNA sequence: TGTGCCAGCAGTATGCCGGGACCCCGGCGCAACGAGCAGTACTTC.

This clonotype was seen more than once but under ten times. The rearrangement uses TRBV4-2 and TRBJ1-4; D call uncertain. Trimming pared 5 bases from V and 7 bases from J, leaving 5 bases between. The CDR3 consists of 11 residues. CDR1 is LGHNA, CDR2 YNFKEQ, per germline. CDR3 residues: CASSNSEKLFF. The DNA of the CDR3 is TGTGCCAGCAGCAACAGTGAAAAACTGTTTTTT.

The CDR3 loop reads CATSDSGKTTDTQYF. In DNA form, the CDR3 reads TGTGCCACCAGTGATTCTGGGAAAACCACAGATACGCAGTATTTT. The chain combines TRBV24-1 with TRBJ2-3; D is ambiguous. The CDR3 is made up of 15 amino acids. Germline CDR1 KGHDR, CDR2 SFDVKD. Trimming cost V 2 bases and J 2 bases, with 10 bases left between them.

At least ten counts were recorded for this clonotype. This chain connects TRBV28 to TRBJ2-2, with D maybe TRBD1 (5 bases). This CDR3 region has 16 residues. CDR1 MDHEN and CDR2 SYDVKM come from the germline V gene. The V end lost 7 bases, the J end lost 5 bases, and 20 bases lay between the germline ends. The CDR3: CASKTVKPSGTGELFF. CDR3 in DNA: TGTGCCAGCAAGACAGTCAAACCATCCGGTACCGGGGAGCTGTTTTTT.

The rearrangement uses TRBV18 and TRBJ2-7; 7 nucleotides line up with TRBD1. In germline, CDR1 is KGHSH, CDR2 LQKENI. The CDR3 has 15 residues. The junction had 12 bases not matched to a gene; V was cut back by 3 bases and J by 7 bases. CDR3 bases: TGTGCCAGCTCACCGATCATGACAGGGTCTAAGGAGCAGTACTTC. Protein sequence: CASSPIMTGSKEQYF.

V usage is TRBV5-4 and J usage is TRBJ1-1; no clear D gene. Trimming left V 0 bases short and J 6 bases short, with 9 bases between. The CDR3 spans 13 residues. The germline V gene has CDR1 SGHNT and CDR2 YYREEE (reference sequence). CDR3 sequence (DNA): TGTGCCAGCAGCTTGGAACCTTTTTCTGAAGCTTTCTTT. Translated, it gives CASSLEPFSEAFF.

The gene calls are TRBV11-2 and TRBJ2-1, with D perhaps TRBD1 (5 bases). This CDR3 has 16 residues. V lost 5 bases and J lost 5, with 19 bases in between. The germline CDR1 and CDR2 sequences are SGHAT and FQNNGV. DNA for the CDR3: TGTGCCAGCAGCCCAAGGGGCCGGACCTTCCACAATGAGCAGTTCTTC. As protein: CASSPRGRTFHNEQFF. Supplemented by reference TRBV11-2 and TRBJ2-1, the full variable domain reads EAGVAQSPRYKIIEKRQSVAFWCNPISGHATLYWYQQILGQGPKLLIQFQNNGVVDDSQLPKDRFSAERLKGVDSTLKIQPAKLEDSAVYLCASSPRGRTFHNEQFFGPGTRLTVL.

This clonotype came up a few times. The CDR3 DNA reads TGTGCCAGCAGCTTAGCAGGGCAGAGCAATCAGCCCCAGCATTTT. The encoded protein is CASSLAGQSNQPQHF. The J gene is TRBJ1-5, the V gene TRBV11-2, with a possible D match to TRBD1 (5 bases). The V end was cut by 1 base, the J end by 1 base, with 8 bases between. This CDR3 has 15 residues. Germline loops: CDR1 SGHAT, CDR2 FQNNGV. The complete variable domain, with remaining parts taken from reference TRBV11-2 and TRBJ1-5, reads EAGVAQSPRYKIIEKRQSVAFWCNPISGHATLYWYQQILGQGPKLLIQFQNNGVVDDSQLPKDRFSAERLKGVDSTLKIQPAKLEDSAVYLCASSLAGQSNQPQHFGDGTRLSIL.

This clonotype was seen a handful of times. V and J are TRBV12-3 or TRBV12-4 and TRBJ2-2, with D perhaps TRBD2 (5 bases). This CDR3 region has 15 residues. V gave up 5 bases and J gave up 4 bases, with 14 bases separating them. The CDR3 loop is CASSPTGLITGELFF. The CDR3, as DNA: TGTGCCAGCAGTCCGACCGGACTGATCACCGGGGAGCTGTTTTTT.

This clonotype was recorded at least ten times. V gene TRBV20-1 combines with J gene TRBJ2-7; 7 nucleotides line up with TRBD2. This CDR3 region has 15 residues. CDR1 is DFQATT, CDR2 SNEGSKA, per germline (reference sequence). V shed 0 bases, J shed 7 bases, and the junction held 12 bases outside the gene matches. The CDR3 protein is CSARDYGTGGGEQYF. As DNA, the CDR3 is TGCAGTGCTAGAGATTACGGCACGGGAGGAGGTGAGCAGTACTTC.

This clonotype was found many times. The rearrangement joins TRBV29-1 to TRBJ2-2; D unresolved. The V gene's germline CDR1 is SQVTM and CDR2 ANQGSEA. CDR3 length: 14 amino acids. Trimming took 7 bases from V and 0 from J, leaving 12 bases between them. CDR3 nucleotides: TGCAGCGCTGTTGAGGTTTCGAACACCGGGGAGCTGTTTTTT. This translates into CSAVEVSNTGELFF.

The chain is built from TRBV6-9 and TRBJ2-7; TRBD2 matches 13 bases. The length of the CDR3 is 20 residues. Trimming removed 3 bases from V and 2 bases from J; junction bases left unmatched: 16. The germline CDR1 and CDR2 sequences are MNHGY and SVAAGI. CDR3 sequence: CASSYSLAMGLAGSPYEQYF. CDR3 coding DNA: TGTGCCAGCAGTTACTCTCTGGCCATGGGACTAGCGGGGAGTCCCTACGAGCAGTACTTC.

This clonotype has at least ten counts. The rearrangement joins TRBV12-5 to TRBJ2-5, with 8 bases lining up with TRBD2. The CDR3 contains 15 residues. CDR1 is LGHNT and CDR2 is FRNRAP in the germline V gene. After removal of 1 base from V and 4 bases from J, the junction contained 5 bases not matched to a gene. CDR3 protein: CASGLGAGELETQYF. In nucleotides, the CDR3 is TGTGCTAGTGGTTTGGGAGCGGGAGAGTTAGAGACCCAGTACTTC.

The chain has TRBV18 and TRBJ2-6, with 8 bases fitting TRBD1. Germline CDR1 reads KGHSH; CDR2 reads LQKENI. Trimming at V came to 6 bases and at J to 0 bases, leaving 7 bases not matched to a gene. This CDR3 is built from 17 residues. The CDR3 DNA reads as TGTGCCAGCTCCCCCGGACAGGGCAGCTCTGGGGCCAACGTCCTGACTTTC. Its translation: CASSPGQGSSGANVLTF.

This clonotype was seen at least ten times. The gene calls are TRBV11-2 and TRBJ1-5, with D unresolved. The V end was cut by 3 bases, the J end by 3 bases, with 9 bases between. In germline, CDR1 is SGHAT, CDR2 FQNNGV. The CDR3 spans 14 residues. The DNA for the CDR3 is TGTGCCAGCAGCTTGGAGTCGCACAATCAGCCCCAGCATTTT. This codes for CASSLESHNQPQHF.

The chain couples TRBV18 to TRBJ1-1; 9 bases are shared with TRBD1. The CDR3 has 14 amino acids. J gave up 6 bases and V 3 bases, and 5 bases lay outside the gene matches. Germline V gene sequence: CDR1 KGHSH, CDR2 LQKENI. CDR3 bases: TGTGCCAGCTCACCCAAGACAGGGGGATCTGAAGCTTTCTTT. Amino acids: CASSPKTGGSEAFF.

The CDR3 protein is CASSLFGEGVSGELFF. CDR3 in DNA: TGTGCCAGCAGTTTATTTGGGGAAGGAGTCTCCGGGGAGCTGTTTTTT. The rearrangement links TRBV12-3 or TRBV12-4 to TRBJ2-2; no clear D. V lost 2 bases, J lost 6 bases, and 16 bases lay in between. This CDR3 has 16 residues.

The chain employs TRBV20-1 and TRBJ1-1, with TRBD1 matching over 7 bases. V lost 5 bases to trimming and J lost 3 bases; unmatched junction nucleotides: 3. The CDR3 loop spans 12 amino acids. Germline lookup yields CDR1 DFQATT and CDR2 SNEGSKA (reference sequence). The CDR3 here is CSADRVDTEAFF. DNA for the CDR3: TGCAGTGCTGACAGGGTAGACACTGAAGCTTTCTTT.

This clonotype has a handful of counts. The chain joins TRBV20-1 to TRBJ2-7; D unclear. Germline V CDR1 and CDR2: DFQATT, SNEGSKA (reference sequence). This CDR3 is built from 13 residues. V lost 4 bases and J 0 bases, leaving 10 bases between the germline ends. Here the CDR3 reads CSAIEAPSYEQYF. Here the CDR3 DNA reads TGCAGTGCTATAGAGGCCCCCTCCTACGAGCAGTACTTC.

At least ten counts were recorded for this clonotype. The chain combines TRBV29-1 with TRBJ1-2; 7 nucleotides agree with TRBD1. The CDR3 is 13 residues long. The germline gives CDR1 SQVTM, CDR2 ANQGSEA. Germline trimming cut 5 bases from V and 6 bases from J; bases unmatched to any gene: 9. CDR3 nucleotides: TGCAGCGTTAGGGACAGTTCCTGGAATGGCTACACCTTC. This codes for CSVRDSSWNGYTF.